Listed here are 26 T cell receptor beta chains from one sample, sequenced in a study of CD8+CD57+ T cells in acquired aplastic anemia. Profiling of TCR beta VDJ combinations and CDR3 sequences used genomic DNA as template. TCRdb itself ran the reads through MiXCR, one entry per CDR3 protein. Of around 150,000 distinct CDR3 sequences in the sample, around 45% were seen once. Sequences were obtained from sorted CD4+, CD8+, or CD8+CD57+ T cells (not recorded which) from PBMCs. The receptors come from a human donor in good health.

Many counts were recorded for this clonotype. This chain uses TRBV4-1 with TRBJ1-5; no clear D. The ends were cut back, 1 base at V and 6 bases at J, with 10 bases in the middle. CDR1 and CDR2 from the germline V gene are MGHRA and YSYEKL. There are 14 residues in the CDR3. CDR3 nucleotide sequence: TGCGCCAGCAGCCAAGGCTTGGTTTTTCAGCCCCAGCATTTT. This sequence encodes CASSQGLVFQPQHF.

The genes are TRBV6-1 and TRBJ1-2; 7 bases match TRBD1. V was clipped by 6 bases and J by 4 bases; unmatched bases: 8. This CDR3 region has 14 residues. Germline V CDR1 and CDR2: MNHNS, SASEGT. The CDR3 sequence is CASRITGDSYGYTF. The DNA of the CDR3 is TGTGCCAGCAGAATTACAGGGGACTCCTATGGCTACACCTTC.

The CDR3 region has the DNA TGTGCTAGTGGTTTCATAGAGACCCAGTACTTC. It encodes CASGFIETQYF. The chain links TRBV12-5 to TRBJ2-5; D remains unclear. Germline CDR1 and CDR2: LGHNT and FRNRAP. Trimming left V 3 bases short and J 4 bases short, with 3 bases between. The CDR3 runs 11 residues.

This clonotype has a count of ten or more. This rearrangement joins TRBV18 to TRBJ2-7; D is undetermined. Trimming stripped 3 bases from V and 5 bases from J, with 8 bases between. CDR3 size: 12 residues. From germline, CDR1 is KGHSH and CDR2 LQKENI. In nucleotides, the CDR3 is TGTGCCAGCTCACCTGCTGTTGACGAGCAGTACTTC. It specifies CASSPAVDEQYF.

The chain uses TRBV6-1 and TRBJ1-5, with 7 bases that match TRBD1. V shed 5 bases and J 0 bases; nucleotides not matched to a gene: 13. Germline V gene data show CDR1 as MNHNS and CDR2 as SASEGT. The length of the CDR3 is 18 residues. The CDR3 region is CASSPGTASALSNQPQHF. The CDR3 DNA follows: TGTGCCAGCAGTCCTGGGACAGCCAGCGCTCTTAGCAATCAGCCCCAGCATTTT.

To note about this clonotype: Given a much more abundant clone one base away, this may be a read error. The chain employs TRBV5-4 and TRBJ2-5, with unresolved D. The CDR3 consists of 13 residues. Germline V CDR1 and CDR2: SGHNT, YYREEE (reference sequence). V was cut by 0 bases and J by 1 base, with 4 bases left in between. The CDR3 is CASSLVIQETQYF. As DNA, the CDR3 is TGTGCCAGCAGCTTGGTCATCCAAGAGACCCAGTACTTC.

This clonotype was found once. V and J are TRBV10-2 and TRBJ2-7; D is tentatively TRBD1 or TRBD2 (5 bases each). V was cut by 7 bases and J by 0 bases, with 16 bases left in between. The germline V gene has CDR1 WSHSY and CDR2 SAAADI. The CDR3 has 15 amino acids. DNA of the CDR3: TGCGCCAGCACGGAGCCCGGGGCCAGCTCCTACGAGCAGTACTTC. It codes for CASTEPGASSYEQYF.

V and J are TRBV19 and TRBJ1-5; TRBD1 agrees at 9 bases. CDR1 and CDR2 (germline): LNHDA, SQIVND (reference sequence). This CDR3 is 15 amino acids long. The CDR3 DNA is TGTGCTAGAGACTGGGGACAGGGAGTCAATCAGCCCCAGCATTTT. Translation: CARDWGQGVNQPQHF.

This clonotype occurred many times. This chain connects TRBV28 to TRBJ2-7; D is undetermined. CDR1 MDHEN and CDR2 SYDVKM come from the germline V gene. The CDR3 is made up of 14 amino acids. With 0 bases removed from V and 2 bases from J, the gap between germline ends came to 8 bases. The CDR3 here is CASSLWQPPYEQYF. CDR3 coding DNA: TGTGCCAGCAGTTTATGGCAGCCCCCCTACGAGCAGTACTTC.

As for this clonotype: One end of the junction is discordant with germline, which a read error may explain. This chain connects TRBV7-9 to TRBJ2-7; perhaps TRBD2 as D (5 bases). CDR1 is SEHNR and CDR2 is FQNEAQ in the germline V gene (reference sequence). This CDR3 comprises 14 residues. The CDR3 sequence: CASMEAAPFCEQYF. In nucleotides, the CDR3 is TGTGCCAGCATGGAAGCGGCACCCTTCTGCGAGCAGTACTTT. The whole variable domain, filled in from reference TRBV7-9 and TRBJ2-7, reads DTGVSQNPRHKITKRGQNVTFRCDPISEHNRLYWYRQTLGQGPEFLTYFQNEAQLEKSRLLSDRFSAERPKGSFSTLEIQRTEQGDSAMYLCASMEAAPFCEQYFGPGTRLTVT.

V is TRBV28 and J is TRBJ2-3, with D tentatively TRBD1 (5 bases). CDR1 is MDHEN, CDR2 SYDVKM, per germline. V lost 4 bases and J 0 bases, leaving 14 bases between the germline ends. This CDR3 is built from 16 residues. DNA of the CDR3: TGTGCCAGCAGTTCGAAGACAGCTCTTAGCACAGATACGCAGTATTTT. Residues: CASSSKTALSTDTQYF. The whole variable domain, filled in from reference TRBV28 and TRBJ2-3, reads DVKVTQSSRYLVKRTGEKVFLECVQDMDHENMFWYRQDPGLGLRLIYFSYDVKMKEKGDIPEGYSVSREKKERFSLILESASTNQTSMYLCASSSKTALSTDTQYFGPGTRLTVL.

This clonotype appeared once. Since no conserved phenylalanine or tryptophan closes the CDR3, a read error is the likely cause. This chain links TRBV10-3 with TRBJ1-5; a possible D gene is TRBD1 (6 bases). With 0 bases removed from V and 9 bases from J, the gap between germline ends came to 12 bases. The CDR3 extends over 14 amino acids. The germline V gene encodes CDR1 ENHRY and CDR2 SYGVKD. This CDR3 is CAISESPGDRPQHS. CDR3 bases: TGTGCCATCAGTGAGTCTCCAGGGGATCGGCCCCAGCATTCT.

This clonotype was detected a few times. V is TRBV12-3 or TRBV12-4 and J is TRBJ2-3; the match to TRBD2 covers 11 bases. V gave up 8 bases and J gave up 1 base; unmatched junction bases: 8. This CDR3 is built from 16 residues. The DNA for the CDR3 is TGTGCCAGCGTGGTCGAACTAGCGGGGGGCACAGATACGCAGTATTTT. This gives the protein CASVVELAGGTDTQYF.

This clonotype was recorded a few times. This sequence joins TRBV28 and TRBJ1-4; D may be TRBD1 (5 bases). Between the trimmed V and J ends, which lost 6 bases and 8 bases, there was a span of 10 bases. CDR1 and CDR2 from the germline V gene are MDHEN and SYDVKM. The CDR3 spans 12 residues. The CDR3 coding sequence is TGTGCCAGCAGGGGGCGTAAGGAAAAACTGTTTTTT. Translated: CASRGRKEKLFF.

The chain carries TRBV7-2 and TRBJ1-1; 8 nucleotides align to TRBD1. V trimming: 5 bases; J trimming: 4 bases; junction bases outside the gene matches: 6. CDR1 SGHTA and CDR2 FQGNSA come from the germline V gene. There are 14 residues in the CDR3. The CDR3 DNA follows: TGTGCCAGCAGCCCGATGGACAGGGCCACTGAAGCTTTCTTT. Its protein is CASSPMDRATEAFF.

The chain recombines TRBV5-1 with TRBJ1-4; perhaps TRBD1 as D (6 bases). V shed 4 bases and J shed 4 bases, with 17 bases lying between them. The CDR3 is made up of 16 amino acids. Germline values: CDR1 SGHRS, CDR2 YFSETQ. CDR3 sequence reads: CASSPSGATDNEKLFF. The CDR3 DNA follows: TGCGCCAGCAGCCCGTCGGGGGCCACAGATAATGAAAAACTGTTTTTT.

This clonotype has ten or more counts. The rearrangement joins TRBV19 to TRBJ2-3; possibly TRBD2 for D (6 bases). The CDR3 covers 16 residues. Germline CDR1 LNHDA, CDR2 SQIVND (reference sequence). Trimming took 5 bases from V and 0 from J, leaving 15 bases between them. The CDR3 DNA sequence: TGTGCCAGTAGTGCTCGGAGGGCCGCTAGCACAGATACGCAGTATTTT. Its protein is CASSARRAASTDTQYF.

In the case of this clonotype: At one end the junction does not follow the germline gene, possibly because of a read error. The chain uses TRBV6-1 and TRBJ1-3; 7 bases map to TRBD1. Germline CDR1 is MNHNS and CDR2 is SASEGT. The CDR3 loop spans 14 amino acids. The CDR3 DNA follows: TGTGCCAGCAGCGATGAGGGGGCCGGAAGCACCATATATTTT. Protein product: CASSDEGAGSTIYF.

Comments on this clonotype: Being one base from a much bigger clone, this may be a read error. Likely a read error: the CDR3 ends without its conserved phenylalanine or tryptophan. CDR3 DNA: TGTGCCAGCACCCTCGACAGGAATGAAGCTTTCCTT. Residues: CASTLDRNEAFL. The J gene is TRBJ1-1, the V gene TRBV10-3, with a tentative D call TRBD1 (6 bases). Looked up from germline, CDR1 is ENHRY and CDR2 is SYGVKD. The CDR3 loop spans 12 amino acids. Trimming removed 10 bases at V and 7 bases at J, with 16 bases between.

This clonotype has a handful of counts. The CDR3: CASSPPGTPGRNTGELFF. Written as DNA, the CDR3 is TGTGCCAGCAGCCCCCCCGGGACACCCGGGCGGAACACCGGGGAGCTGTTTTTT. This chain uses TRBV4-2 with TRBJ2-2; a weak D match, TRBD1 (6 bases). The CDR3 runs 18 residues. Germline V lookup: CDR1 LGHNA, CDR2 YNFKEQ. Deletions cut 4 bases from V and 1 base from J, with 19 bases between.

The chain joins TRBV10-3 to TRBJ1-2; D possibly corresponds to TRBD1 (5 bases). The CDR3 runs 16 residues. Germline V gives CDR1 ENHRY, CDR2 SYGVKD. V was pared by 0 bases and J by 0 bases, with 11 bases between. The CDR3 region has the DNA TGTGCCATCAGTGAGTCTTCGGGGGATGCTAACTATGGCTACACCTTC. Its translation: CAISESSGDANYGYTF.

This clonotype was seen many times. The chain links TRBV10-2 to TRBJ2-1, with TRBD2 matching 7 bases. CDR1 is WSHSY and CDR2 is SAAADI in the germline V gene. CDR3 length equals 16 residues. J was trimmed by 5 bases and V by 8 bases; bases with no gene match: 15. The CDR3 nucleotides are TGCGCCAGCGGCTTTTCGGGGGAGGGAGGCAACAATGAGCAGTTCTTC. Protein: CASGFSGEGGNNEQFF.

This chain's CDR3 is CSAREGLNTEAFF. The CDR3 DNA reads as TGCAGTGCTAGAGAGGGGCTGAACACTGAAGCTTTCTTT. The J gene is TRBJ1-1, the V gene TRBV20-1, with D perhaps matching TRBD1 (5 bases). V dropped 0 bases and J dropped 0 bases, with 5 bases sitting between them. The CDR3 runs 13 residues. Germline V lookup: CDR1 DFQATT, CDR2 SNEGSKA (reference sequence).

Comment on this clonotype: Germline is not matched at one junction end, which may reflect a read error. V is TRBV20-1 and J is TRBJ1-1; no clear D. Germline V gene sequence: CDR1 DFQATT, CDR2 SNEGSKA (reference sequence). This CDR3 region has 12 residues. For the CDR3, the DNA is TGCAGTGCTCGACACCAAAACACTGAAGCTTCCTTT. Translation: CSARHQNTEASF.

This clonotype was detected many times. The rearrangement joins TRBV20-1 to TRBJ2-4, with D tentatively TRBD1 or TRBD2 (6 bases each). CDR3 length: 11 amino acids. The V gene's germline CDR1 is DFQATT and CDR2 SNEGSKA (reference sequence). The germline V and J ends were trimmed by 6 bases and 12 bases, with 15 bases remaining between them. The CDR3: CSAGPGDTQYF. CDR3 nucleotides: TGCAGTGCGGGCCCGGGGGACACTCAGTACTTC.

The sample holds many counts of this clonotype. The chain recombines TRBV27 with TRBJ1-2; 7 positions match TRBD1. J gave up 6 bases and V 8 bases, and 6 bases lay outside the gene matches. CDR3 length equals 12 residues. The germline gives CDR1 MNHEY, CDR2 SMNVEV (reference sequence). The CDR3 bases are TGTGCCAGCCGACAGGGATCTCATGGCTACACCTTC. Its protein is CASRQGSHGYTF.